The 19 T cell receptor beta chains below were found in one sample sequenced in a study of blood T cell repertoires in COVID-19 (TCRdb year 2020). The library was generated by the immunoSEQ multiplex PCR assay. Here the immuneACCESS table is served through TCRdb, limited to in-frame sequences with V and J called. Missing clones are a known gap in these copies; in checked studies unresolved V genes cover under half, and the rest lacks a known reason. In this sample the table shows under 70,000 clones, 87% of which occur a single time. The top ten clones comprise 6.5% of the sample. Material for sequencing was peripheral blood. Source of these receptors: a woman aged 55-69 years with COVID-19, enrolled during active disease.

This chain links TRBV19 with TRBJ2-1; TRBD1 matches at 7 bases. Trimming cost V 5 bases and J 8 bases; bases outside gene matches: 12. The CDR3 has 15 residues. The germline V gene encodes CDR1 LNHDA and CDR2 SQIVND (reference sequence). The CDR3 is CASSEGQSSGDEQFF. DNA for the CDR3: TGTGCCAGTAGTGAGGGACAGTCCTCCGGGGATGAGCAGTTCTTC.

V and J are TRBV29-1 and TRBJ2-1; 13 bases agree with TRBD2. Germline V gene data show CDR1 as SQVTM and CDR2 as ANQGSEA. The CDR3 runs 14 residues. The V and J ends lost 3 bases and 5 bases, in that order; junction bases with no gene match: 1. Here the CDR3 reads CSVDGLAGDNEQFF. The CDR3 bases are TGCAGCGTTGACGGACTAGCGGGAGACAATGAGCAGTTCTTC.

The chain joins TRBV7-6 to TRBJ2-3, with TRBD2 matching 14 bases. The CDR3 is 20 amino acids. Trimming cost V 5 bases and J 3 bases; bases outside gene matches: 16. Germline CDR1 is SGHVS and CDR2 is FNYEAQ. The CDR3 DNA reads TGTGCCAGCAGCAGGAGAACGGGACTAGCGGGAGCGGGTGGTACAGATACGCAGTATTTT. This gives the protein CASSRRTGLAGAGGTDTQYF.

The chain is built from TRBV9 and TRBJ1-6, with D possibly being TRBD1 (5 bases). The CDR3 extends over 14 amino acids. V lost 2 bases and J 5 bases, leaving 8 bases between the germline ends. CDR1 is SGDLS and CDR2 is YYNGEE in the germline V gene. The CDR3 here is CASSVVQDNSPLHF. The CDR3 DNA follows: TGTGCCAGCAGCGTGGTACAGGATAATTCACCCCTCCACTTT.

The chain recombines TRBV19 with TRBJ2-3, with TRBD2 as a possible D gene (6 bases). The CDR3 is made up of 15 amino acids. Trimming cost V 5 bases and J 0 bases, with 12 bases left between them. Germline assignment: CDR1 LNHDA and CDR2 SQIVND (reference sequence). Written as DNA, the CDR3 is TGTGCCAGTAGTTCTCAAAGCGGGAGCACAGATACGCAGTATTTT. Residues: CASSSQSGSTDTQYF.

As DNA, the CDR3 is TGTGCCAGCAGGGAGACAGGGGTAAATTCACCCCTCCACTTT. Residues: CASRETGVNSPLHF. J is TRBJ1-6 and V is TRBV6-5; 8 bases fit TRBD1. With V trimmed by 6 bases and J by 7 bases, 5 bases remained unmatched. The CDR3 runs 14 residues. Germline-derived CDR1 and CDR2 are MNHEY and SVGAGI.

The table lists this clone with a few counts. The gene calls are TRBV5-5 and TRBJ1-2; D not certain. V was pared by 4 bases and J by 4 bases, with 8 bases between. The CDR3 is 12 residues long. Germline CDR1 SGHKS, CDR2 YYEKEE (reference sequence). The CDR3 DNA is TGTGCCAGCAGCGAGGGAGTCTATGGCTACACCTTC. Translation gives CASSEGVYGYTF. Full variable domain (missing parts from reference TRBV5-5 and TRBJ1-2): DAGVTQSPTHLIKTRGQQVTLRCSPISGHKSVSWYQQVLGQGPQFIFQYYEKEERGRGNFPDRFSARQFPNYSSELNVNALLLGDSALYLCASSEGVYGYTFGSGTRLTVV.

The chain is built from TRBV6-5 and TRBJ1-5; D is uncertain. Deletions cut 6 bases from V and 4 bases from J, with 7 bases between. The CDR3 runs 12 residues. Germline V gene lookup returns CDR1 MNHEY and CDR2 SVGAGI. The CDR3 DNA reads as TGTGCCAGCAGGGCGGTAAATCAGCCCCAGCATTTT. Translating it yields CASRAVNQPQHF.

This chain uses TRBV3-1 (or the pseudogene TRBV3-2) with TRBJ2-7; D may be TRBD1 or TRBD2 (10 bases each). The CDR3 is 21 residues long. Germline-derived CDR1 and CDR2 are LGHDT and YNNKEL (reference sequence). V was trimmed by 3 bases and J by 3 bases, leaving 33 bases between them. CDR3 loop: CASSQRQGASRIWTSGYEQYF. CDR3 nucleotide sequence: TGTGCCAGCAGCCAGCGACAGGGGGCTTCACGAATATGGACTAGCGGCTACGAGCAGTACTTC.

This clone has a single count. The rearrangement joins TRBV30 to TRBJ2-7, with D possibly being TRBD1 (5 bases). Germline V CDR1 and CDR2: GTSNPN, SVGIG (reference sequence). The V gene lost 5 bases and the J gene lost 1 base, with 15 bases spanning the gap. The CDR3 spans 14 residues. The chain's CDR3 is CAWVDVRDSYEQYF. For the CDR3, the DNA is TGTGCCTGGGTCGATGTCAGGGATTCCTACGAGCAGTACTTC.

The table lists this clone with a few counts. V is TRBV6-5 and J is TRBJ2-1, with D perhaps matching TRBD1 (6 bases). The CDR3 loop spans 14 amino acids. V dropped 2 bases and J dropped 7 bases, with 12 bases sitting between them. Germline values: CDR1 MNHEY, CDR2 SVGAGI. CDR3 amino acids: CASSYQGRINEQFF. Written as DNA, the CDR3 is TGTGCCAGCAGTTACCAGGGGCGCATAAATGAGCAGTTCTTC.

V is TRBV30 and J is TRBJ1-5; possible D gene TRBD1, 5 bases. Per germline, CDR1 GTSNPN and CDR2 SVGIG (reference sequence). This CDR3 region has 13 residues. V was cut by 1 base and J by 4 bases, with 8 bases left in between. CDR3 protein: CAWSAGGNQPQHF. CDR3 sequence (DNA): TGTGCCTGGAGTGCTGGGGGGAATCAGCCCCAGCATTTT.

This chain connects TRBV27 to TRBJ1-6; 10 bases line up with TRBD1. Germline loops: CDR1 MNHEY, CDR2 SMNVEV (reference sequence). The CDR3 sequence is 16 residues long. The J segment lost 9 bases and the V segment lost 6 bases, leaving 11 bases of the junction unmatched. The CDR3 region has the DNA TGTGCCAGCAGCACGACAGGGGGCGTTTTCCCTTCACCCCTCCACTTT. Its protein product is CASSTTGGVFPSPLHF.

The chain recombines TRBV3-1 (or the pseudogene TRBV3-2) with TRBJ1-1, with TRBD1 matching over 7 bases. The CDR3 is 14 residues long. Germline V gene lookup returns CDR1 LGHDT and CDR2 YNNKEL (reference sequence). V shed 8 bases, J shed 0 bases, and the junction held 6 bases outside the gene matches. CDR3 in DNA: TGTGCCAGCGGAACAGGGGCTTTGAACACTGAAGCTTTCTTT. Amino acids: CASGTGALNTEAFF.

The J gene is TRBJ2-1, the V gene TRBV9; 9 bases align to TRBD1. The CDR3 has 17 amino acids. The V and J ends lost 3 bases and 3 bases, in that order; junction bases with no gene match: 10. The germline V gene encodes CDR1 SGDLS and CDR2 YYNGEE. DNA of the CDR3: TGTGCCAGCAGCGACACAGCCGGGACAGGGTTCTACAATGAGCAGTTCTTC. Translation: CASSDTAGTGFYNEQFF.

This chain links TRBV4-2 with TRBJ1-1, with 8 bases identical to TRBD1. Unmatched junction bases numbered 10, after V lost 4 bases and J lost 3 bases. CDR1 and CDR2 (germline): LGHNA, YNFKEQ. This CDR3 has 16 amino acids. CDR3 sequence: CASSPAPDRVYTEAFF. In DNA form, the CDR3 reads TGTGCCAGCAGCCCAGCCCCGGACAGGGTTTACACTGAAGCTTTCTTT.

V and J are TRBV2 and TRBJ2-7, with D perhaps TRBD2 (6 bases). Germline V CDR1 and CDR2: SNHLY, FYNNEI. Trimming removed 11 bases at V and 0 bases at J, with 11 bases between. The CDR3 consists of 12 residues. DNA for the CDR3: TGTGCCGCGGGGCGGAACTCCTACGAGCAGTACTTC. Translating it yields CAAGRNSYEQYF.

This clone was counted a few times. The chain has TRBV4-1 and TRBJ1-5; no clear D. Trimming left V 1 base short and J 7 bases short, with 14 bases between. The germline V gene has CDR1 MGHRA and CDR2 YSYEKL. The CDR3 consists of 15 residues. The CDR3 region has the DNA TGCGCCAGCAGCCAAGCTGACCGCCGGGGACAGCCCCAGCATTTT. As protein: CASSQADRRGQPQHF.

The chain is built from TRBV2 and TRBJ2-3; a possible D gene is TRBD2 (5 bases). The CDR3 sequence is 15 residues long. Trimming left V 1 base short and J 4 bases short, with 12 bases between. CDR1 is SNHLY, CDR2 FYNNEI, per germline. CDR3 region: CASSEGLASADTQYF. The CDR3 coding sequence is TGTGCCAGCAGTGAAGGGCTAGCAAGTGCAGATACGCAGTATTTT.